A selection of T cell receptor beta chains follows, all from one sample in a study of Ad26.COV2.S vaccination and SARS-CoV-2 variants. The data were produced by immunoSEQ multiplex PCR, yet TCRdb's version contains in-frame clones alone and is incomplete. The data contain some 520,000 clones, around nine tenths of them singletons. The specimen comprised peripheral blood, sampled in a trial of Ad26.COV2.S vaccine versus placebo. The receptor set was obtained from a person between 18 and 65 years old who received the Ad26.COV2.S COVID-19 vaccine or a placebo. Both conserved end residues are part of each CDR3. A D gene is named only where the DNA matches it firmly. Clone sizes are given selectively: once, few, many, or a class where the clone is expanded.

v_gene: TRBV27; abundance: -; d_gene: -; j_gene: TRBJ2-2; CDR3nt: TGTGCCAGCAGTTCCGGGCGGACGGGAAACACCGGGGAGCTGTTTTTT; CDR3aa: CASSSGRTGNTGELFF
v_gene: TRBV19; abundance: -; d_gene: -; j_gene: TRBJ1-2; CDR3nt: TGTGCCAGTAGTATAGAAGACAGCCTCTATGGCTACACCTTC; CDR3aa: CASSIEDSLYGYTF
v_gene: TRBV25-1; abundance: -; d_gene: TRBD2; j_gene: TRBJ2-3; CDR3nt: TGTGCCAGCAGTTGGAGTCTGACTAGCGGGAGCACAGATACGCAGTATTTT; CDR3aa: CASSWSLTSGSTDTQYF
v_gene: TRBV3-1/TRBV3-2; abundance: -; d_gene: -; j_gene: TRBJ1-2; CDR3nt: TGTGCCAGCAGCCAAGACAGAAACTATGGCTACACCTTC; CDR3aa: CASSQDRNYGYTF
v_gene: TRBV5-6; abundance: -; d_gene: TRBD2; j_gene: TRBJ2-2; CDR3nt: TGTGCCAGCAGCTTGGGACTAGCGCACAACACCGGGGAGCTGTTTTTT; CDR3aa: CASSLGLAHNTGELFF
v_gene: TRBV6-5; abundance: -; d_gene: TRBD1; j_gene: TRBJ1-2; CDR3nt: TGTGCCAGCAGTTCCCCTCGGGACAGGTCTTTTTACTACACCTTC; CDR3aa: CASSSPRDRSFYYTF
v_gene: TRBV20-1; abundance: once; d_gene: -; j_gene: TRBJ1-3; CDR3nt: TGCAGTCTAATAGCTGGAAACACCATATATTTT; CDR3aa: CSLIAGNTIYF
v_gene: TRBV28; abundance: few; d_gene: TRBD1; j_gene: TRBJ1-1; CDR3nt: TGTGCCAGCAGTTTAATGGGACAGGGGTTGAACACTGAAGCTTTCTTT; CDR3aa: CASSLMGQGLNTEAFF
v_gene: TRBV2; abundance: -; d_gene: -; j_gene: TRBJ2-2; CDR3nt: TGTGCCAGCTCTCAGGGCCCCGGGGAGCTGTTTTTT; CDR3aa: CASSQGPGELFF
v_gene: TRBV5-1; abundance: -; d_gene: TRBD1; j_gene: TRBJ1-2; CDR3nt: TGCGCCAGCAGCCCGGGACAGAACTATGGCTACACCTTC; CDR3aa: CASSPGQNYGYTF
v_gene: TRBV28; abundance: -; d_gene: -; j_gene: TRBJ2-7; CDR3nt: TGTGCCAGCAGTTTCGCCCCACAGGTCACCACCTACGAGCAGTACTTC; CDR3aa: CASSFAPQVTTYEQYF
v_gene: TRBV20-1; abundance: -; d_gene: -; j_gene: TRBJ2-7; CDR3nt: TGCAGTGCTAGTTGGTCATGGGGCACCACGACCTACGAGCAGTACTTC; CDR3aa: CSASWSWGTTTYEQYF
v_gene: TRBV5-1; abundance: -; d_gene: -; j_gene: TRBJ2-7; CDR3nt: TGCGCCAGCAGCTCGGCACAGCGATTTCCCTACGAGCAGTACTTC; CDR3aa: CASSSAQRFPYEQYF
v_gene: TRBV29-1; abundance: -; d_gene: TRBD2; j_gene: TRBJ2-3; CDR3nt: TGCAGCGGCCTAGCGGGAGGAGGTACGCAGTATTTT; CDR3aa: CSGLAGGGTQYF
v_gene: TRBV3-1/TRBV3-2; abundance: -; d_gene: -; j_gene: TRBJ1-6; CDR3nt: TGTGCCAGCAGCCAAGGTGGGGGCAGGGTCACCCTCCACTTT; CDR3aa: CASSQGGGRVTLHF
v_gene: TRBV24-1; abundance: -; d_gene: -; j_gene: TRBJ2-1; CDR3nt: TGTGCCACCAGTGATTGGGTAGTTAACGGCAATGAGCAGTTCTTC; CDR3aa: CATSDWVVNGNEQFF